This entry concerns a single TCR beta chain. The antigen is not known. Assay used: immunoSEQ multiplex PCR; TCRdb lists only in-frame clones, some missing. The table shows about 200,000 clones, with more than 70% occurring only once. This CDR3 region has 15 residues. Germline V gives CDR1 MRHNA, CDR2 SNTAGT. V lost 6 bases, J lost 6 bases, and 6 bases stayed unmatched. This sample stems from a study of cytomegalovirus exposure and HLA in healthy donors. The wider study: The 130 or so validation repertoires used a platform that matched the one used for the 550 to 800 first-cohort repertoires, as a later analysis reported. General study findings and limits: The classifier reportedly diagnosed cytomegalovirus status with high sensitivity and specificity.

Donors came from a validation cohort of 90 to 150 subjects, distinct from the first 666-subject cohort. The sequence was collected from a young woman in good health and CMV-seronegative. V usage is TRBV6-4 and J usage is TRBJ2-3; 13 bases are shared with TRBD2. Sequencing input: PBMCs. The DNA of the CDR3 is TGTGCCAGCAGCCCCGGACTAGCGGGAGTGGATACGCAGTATTTT. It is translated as CASSPGLAGVDTQYF.